This T cell receptor beta chain was profiled in a study of OX40 agonist ivuxolimab in advanced cancers. General notes on the study: Ivuxolimab was a fully human IgG2 agonistic monoclonal antibody targeting the costimulatory receptor OX40 (CD134). Intravenous ivuxolimab was administered to patients every 2 weeks at six dose levels: 0.01, 0.1, 0.3, 1.5, 3 and 10 mg/kg. Of the roughly 52 dose-escalation patients, hepatocellular carcinoma was present in approximately 20, melanoma in roughly 15, renal cell carcinoma in 9 and head and neck cancer in 9. In the dose-escalation cohort, around four fifths of patients were male, and the mean age was around 60 years, with a range of about 23 to 90. Prior anti-PD-1, anti-PD-L1 or anti-CTLA-4 therapy was permitted, and approximately 41% of dose-escalation patients had received checkpoint inhibitors. Partial responses occurred in three dose-escalation patients: two with cutaneous melanoma and one with hepatocellular carcinoma. The purpose of peripheral TCRbeta sequencing was to test whether ivuxolimab changed TCR sequence diversity and led to clonal T-cell expansion. The paper covers the monotherapy dose-escalation part of the phase I ivuxolimab trial, which included N of about 50 patients.

This clone was recorded only once. What antigen it recognizes has not been identified. It has no much larger one-base neighbor in the sample; base qualities were not kept. Points the paper makes about the study in general: On average, CD8+ T cells showed more expanded clones than CD4+ T cells after ivuxolimab. At doses from 0.1 to 3.0 mg/kg, clonal expansion was seen in both CD4+ and CD8+ blood T cells between baseline and week 6. In the 0.1-3.0 mg/kg groups, partial responders had among the lowest normalized peripheral clonal expansion, particularly in CD8+ T cells. Low levels of normalized T-cell clonal expansion were also seen in some patients who did not respond. The antigen specificity of the peripheral T cells that underwent clonal expansion was not determined.

For sequencing of the TCRbeta CDR3 region, genomic DNA was extracted from the sorted cells. The immunoSEQ Assay was used for sequencing of TCRbeta CDR3 regions. The table was pulled from immuneACCESS by TCRdb, which kept in-frame rearrangements only. Such tables lose some clones; where checked, under half of the loss comes from unresolved V genes, and the rest has no known cause. Counted in this sample were about 70,000 clones; 75% to 90% of them appeared once. The ten largest clones take up 2.8% of the sample. Patients with autoimmune disease history or receiving systemic immunosuppression were excluded from the trial. Peripheral blood for TCR sequencing was drawn from every dose cohort at baseline, at cycle 4 day 1 and at cycle 7 day 1. The samples were taken from a phase I, first-in-human, multicenter, open-label dose-escalation trial of ivuxolimab. Adults with locally advanced or metastatic head and neck squamous cell, hepatocellular, melanoma or renal cell carcinoma were enrolled in the trial. Before TCR sequencing, CD4+ T cells and CD8+ T cells were sorted from peripheral blood as separate populations.

Source: CD4+ or CD8+ T cells sorted from blood, taken in a trial of the OX40 agonist ivuxolimab. The sequence was collected from an adult with an advanced solid tumor such as melanoma, head and neck, liver or kidney cancer.

The nucleotides read TGCGCCAGCAGCTTTGGGGACAGGGATATCCATGAGCAGTTCTTC. It translates to CASSFGDRDIHEQFF. This sequence uses TRBV5-1 and TRBJ2-1; the junction holds 9 bases that match TRBD1. The CDR3 numbers 15 residues from cysteine through phenylalanine. The read is trimmed to its CDR3 DNA, 45 bases read in frame from base 1. Trimming leaves V shorter by 2 bases and J shorter by 8 bases, with the junction holding 8 bases beyond the gene matches. Based on the germline V gene, the CDR1 and CDR2 sequences are SGHRS and YFSETQ. When the CDR3 is completed using the reference TRBV5-1 and TRBJ2-1 genes on either side, the full variable domain is KAGVTQTPRYLIKTRGQQVTLSCSPISGHRSVSWYQQTPGQGLQFLFEYFSETQRNKGNFPGRFSGRQFSNSRSEMNVSTLELGDSALYLCASSFGDRDIHEQFFGPGTRLTVL.